These T cell receptor beta chains were read from a single sample in a study of blood T cells in healthy people across ages. TCRdb used MiXCR to reprocess the 5' RACE reads, holding one entry per CDR3 protein. The table includes around 1,100,000 distinct CDR3 sequences, roughly two fifths detected once. The source material was blood. The source of these receptors is a man younger than 35 in good health. Each CDR3 is given with its conserved first and last residue. Fields, in order: V gene, D gene, clone size, J gene, CDR3 protein, CDR3 DNA. D genes are given only for firm matches. Expanded clones get a size class; other rows say once, few or many, or leave the size out.

TRBV5-1	TRBD2	.	TRBJ2-3	CASASGDRTDTQYF	TGCGCCAGTGCTAGCGGGGACCGCACAGATACGCAGTATTTT
TRBV10-3	.	.	TRBJ2-2	CAITGGGLLNTGELFF	TGTGCCATCACCGGAGGGGGACTGCTGAACACCGGGGAGCTGTTTTTT
TRBV20-1	TRBD1	.	TRBJ1-5	CSAWTGSSQPQHF	TGCAGTGCTTGGACAGGGAGCAGTCAGCCCCAGCATTTT
TRBV6-5	.	.	TRBJ2-2	CASLVRWGATGELFF	TGTGCCAGCTTGGTACGGTGGGGGGCCACCGGGGAGCTGTTTTTT
TRBV28	TRBD1	many	TRBJ1-2	CASSGGQGNYGYTF	TGTGCCAGCAGTGGGGGACAGGGTAACTATGGCTACACCTTC
TRBV7-2	TRBD1	.	TRBJ2-4	CASSLAGGPNIQYF	TGTGCCAGCAGCTTGGCAGGGGGTCCAAACATTCAGTACTTC
TRBV7-9	TRBD1	many	TRBJ1-2	CASSLAGGDYGYTF	TGTGCCAGCAGCTTAGCAGGGGGCGACTATGGCTACACCTTC
TRBV10-3	TRBD1	.	TRBJ2-3	CATSPSTGTTDTQYF	TGTGCCACCTCGCCCTCGACAGGGACAACAGATACGCAGTATTTT
TRBV2	.	many	TRBJ2-1	CASSEGMNNEQFF	TGTGCCAGCAGTGAAGGGATGAACAATGAGCAGTTCTTC
TRBV9	.	once	TRBJ2-7	CASSVRQSSYEQYF	TGTGCCAGCAGCGTGCGACAGAGCTCCTACGAGCAGTACTTC
TRBV12-5	.	.	TRBJ2-1	CASGLQGTYNEQFF	TGTGCTAGTGGTTTACAGGGTACCTACAATGAGCAGTTCTTC
TRBV20-1	.	.	TRBJ2-1	CSASPPGPGYNEQFF	TGCAGTGCTAGTCCGCCGGGACCCGGCTACAATGAGCAGTTCTTC
TRBV7-8	TRBD1	.	TRBJ1-6	CASSSGKGQGRGSPLHF	TGTGCCAGCAGTTCCGGCAAGGGACAGGGGAGAGGTTCACCCCTCCACTTT
TRBV3-1	TRBD1	few	TRBJ1-1	CASSQESRGLNEAFF	TGTGCCAGCAGCCAAGAATCCAGGGGGCTGAATGAAGCTTTCTTT
TRBV12-5	.	.	TRBJ2-2	CASGLTPKEGGLTGELFF	TGTGCTAGTGGTTTGACCCCGAAAGAGGGGGGACTCACCGGGGAGTTGTTTTTT
TRBV5-1	TRBD1	.	TRBJ1-2	CASRNTRDRVHYGYTF	TGCGCCAGCAGGAACACACGGGACAGGGTTCACTATGGCTACACCTTC
TRBV7-2	.	.	TRBJ1-2	CASSPQTRQEFYGYTF	TGTGCCAGCAGCCCACAAACCCGACAGGAGTTCTATGGCTACACCTTC
TRBV7-2	.	few	TRBJ2-3	CASSFGTFTDTQYF	TGTGCCAGCAGCTTCGGGACGTTCACAGATACGCAGTATTTT
TRBV21-1	.	.	TRBJ2-5	CASSNCSSGRGFQETQYF	TGTGCCAGCAGCAACTGTTCTAGCGGGAGGGGCTTCCAAGAGACCCAGTACTTC
TRBV4-3	.	.	TRBJ2-5	CASSQDLAQETQHF	TGCGCCAGCAGCCAAGATCTGGCTCAAGAGACCCAGCACTTC
TRBV4-2	TRBD1	.	TRBJ1-1	CASSVGQGVSVTEAFF	TGTGCCAGCAGCGTCGGACAGGGGGTGTCGGTCACTGAAGCTTTCTTT
TRBV20-1	.	few	TRBJ1-1	CSALTAFQAFF	TGCAGTGCCCTCACAGCGTTCCAAGCTTTCTTT
TRBV20-1	TRBD2	many	TRBJ2-7	CSAGTSGSYEQYF	TGCAGTGCCGGGACTAGCGGTAGCTACGAGCAGTACTTC
TRBV12-3/TRBV12-4	TRBD2	.	TRBJ2-5	CASSFTSGQETQYF	TGTGCCAGCAGTTTCACTAGCGGGCAAGAGACCCAGTACTTC
TRBV4-1	.	.	TRBJ2-5	CASSQAEGGWLYF	TGCGCCAGCAGCCAAGCTGAGGGGGGGTGGCTGTACTTC
TRBV12-3/TRBV12-4	.	.	TRBJ1-4	CAGGLGGSNEKLFF	TGTGCCGGCGGGCTCGGGGGTTCTAATGAAAAACTGTTTTTT
TRBV5-1	.	.	TRBJ2-3	CASSDSLGTQYF	TGCGCCAGCTCTGACAGTCTAGGAACGCAGTATTTT
TRBV4-2	TRBD1	few	TRBJ1-2	CASSPRIGDRSLYGYTF	TGTGCCAGCAGCCCCCGTATCGGGGACAGGAGCCTCTATGGCTACACCTTC
TRBV6-1	TRBD1	once	TRBJ1-1	CASHVQGAENTEAFF	TGTGCCAGCCATGTACAGGGGGCCGAGAACACTGAAGCTTTCTTT
TRBV4-3	.	few	TRBJ1-2	CASSQDGGYYGYTF	TGCGCCAGCAGCCAAGATGGGGGGTACTATGGCTACACCTTC
TRBV29-1	TRBD1	.	TRBJ2-3	CSFHRGQADTQYF	TGCAGCTTTCACAGGGGGCAGGCAGATACGCAGTATTTT
TRBV20-1	TRBD2	.	TRBJ2-6	CSARSLAGGPGANVLTF	TGCAGTGCCAGGTCGCTAGCGGGGGGGCCTGGGGCCAACGTCCTGACTTTC
TRBV6-6	.	few	TRBJ2-3	CASSHIRVGDTQYF	TGTGCCAGCAGCCACATTCGGGTCGGAGATACGCAGTATTTT
TRBV29-1	.	few	TRBJ2-2	CSVTGDTGELFF	TGCAGCGTTACGGGAGACACCGGGGAGCTGTTTTTT
TRBV5-1	.	few	TRBJ1-1	CASSQGSMNTEAFF	TGCGCCAGCAGCCAGGGGAGTATGAACACTGAAGCTTTCTTT
TRBV2	.	once	TRBJ2-2	CASSRDPRSAGELFF	TGTGCCAGCAGTCGGGACCCTCGGAGCGCCGGGGAGCTGTTTTTT
TRBV29-1	TRBD1	.	TRBJ1-1	CSVEALTGTGGFEAFF	TGCAGCGTTGAGGCGCTTACCGGGACAGGGGGGTTCGAAGCTTTCTTT
TRBV2	.	.	TRBJ2-1	CASSPFAGTAYNEQFF	TGTGCCAGCAGTCCTTTTGCGGGGACAGCTTACAATGAGCAGTTCTTC
TRBV6-2/TRBV6-3	TRBD2	few	TRBJ2-1	CASSRGLAGVLNEQFF	TGTGCCAGCAGCCGGGGACTAGCGGGGGTTTTGAATGAGCAGTTCTTC
TRBV2	.	.	TRBJ1-1	CASKPDMNTEAFF	TGTGCCAGCAAGCCCGACATGAACACTGAAGCTTTCTTT
TRBV6-1	TRBD2	.	TRBJ2-2	CASSQTVVAGVRPGELFF	TGTGCCAGCAGCCAAACGGTAGTAGCGGGGGTTCGGCCCGGGGAACTGTTTTTT
TRBV4-1	.	few	TRBJ2-3	CASSQDSPLTDTQYF	TGCGCCAGCAGCCAAGATAGTCCGTTGACGGATACGCAGTATTTT
TRBV12-3/TRBV12-4	.	few	TRBJ1-6	CASSLGRAGKSPLHF	TGTGCCAGCAGTTTAGGTCGGGCTGGGAAATCACCCCTCCACTTT
TRBV20-1	.	.	TRBJ1-4	CSASPWVRPREKLFF	TGCAGTGCTAGTCCCTGGGTGAGGCCCAGGGAAAAACTGTTTTTT
TRBV5-1	.	.	TRBJ1-5	CASSLGGLGNQPQHF	TGCGCCAGCAGCTTGGGGGGCCTGGGCAATCAGCCCCAGCATTTT
TRBV2	TRBD2	.	TRBJ2-2	CASSELGASGGPNTGELFF	TGTGCCAGCAGTGAATTAGGTGCTAGCGGGGGCCCGAACACCGGGGAGCTGTTTTTT
TRBV27	TRBD1	.	TRBJ1-5	CASSLSYWDREPQHF	TGTGCCAGCAGTTTATCGTACTGGGACAGGGAGCCCCAGCATTTT
TRBV29-1	TRBD1	few	TRBJ2-7	CSVALGTGYFSYEQYF	TGCAGCGTTGCCCTTGGGACAGGATACTTTTCCTACGAGCAGTACTTC
TRBV7-2	.	.	TRBJ1-5	CASSFQGRGQPQHF	TGTGCCAGCAGCTTCCAGGGGAGGGGTCAGCCCCAGCATTTT
TRBV12-3/TRBV12-4	.	few	TRBJ1-6	CASTPSEGTPLHF	TGTGCCAGCACCCCTAGTGAGGGAACACCCCTCCACTTT
TRBV12-3/TRBV12-4	TRBD1	.	TRBJ1-5	CASNHRGVDQPQHF	TGTGCCAGCAATCACAGGGGGGTGGATCAGCCCCAGCATTTT
TRBV4-2	.	.	TRBJ2-7	CANSADTISYEQYF	TGTGCCAACAGCGCGGACACTATCTCCTACGAGCAGTACTTC